This T cell receptor beta chain was sequenced for a study of blood T cell repertoires in COVID-19. Study at large: Spain, Italy and the United States supplied samples that represented acute and convalescent COVID-19. PBMCs, B-cell-depleted T cells, or T cells provided the cDNA or gDNA that made up the material.

V lost 8 bases and J lost 0; bases outside the gene matches: 7. Germline loops: CDR1 SNHLY, CDR2 FYNNEI. The CDR3 runs 16 residues. Authors' methods: Estimates of nucleated cell counts were drawn from the amplification of reference gene primers. Repertoires were generated with immunoSEQ multiplex PCR, while TCRdb's copy carries only in-frame clones and drops some. That table furnishes V, J and clone size, whereas the DNA furnished D and trimming. The data contain 250,000 to 300,000 clones, roughly 83% of them seen just once; the ten biggest clones take up about 4.9%. Sequencing was carried out using peripheral blood. The chain uses TRBV2 and TRBJ2-1; 10 bases line up with TRBD2. The sequence was collected from a man in his 60s who had recovered from COVID-19. CDR3: CASLAGARSSYNEQFF. For the CDR3, the DNA is TGTGCCAGCCTAGCGGGGGCCCGAAGCTCCTACAATGAGCAGTTCTTC.